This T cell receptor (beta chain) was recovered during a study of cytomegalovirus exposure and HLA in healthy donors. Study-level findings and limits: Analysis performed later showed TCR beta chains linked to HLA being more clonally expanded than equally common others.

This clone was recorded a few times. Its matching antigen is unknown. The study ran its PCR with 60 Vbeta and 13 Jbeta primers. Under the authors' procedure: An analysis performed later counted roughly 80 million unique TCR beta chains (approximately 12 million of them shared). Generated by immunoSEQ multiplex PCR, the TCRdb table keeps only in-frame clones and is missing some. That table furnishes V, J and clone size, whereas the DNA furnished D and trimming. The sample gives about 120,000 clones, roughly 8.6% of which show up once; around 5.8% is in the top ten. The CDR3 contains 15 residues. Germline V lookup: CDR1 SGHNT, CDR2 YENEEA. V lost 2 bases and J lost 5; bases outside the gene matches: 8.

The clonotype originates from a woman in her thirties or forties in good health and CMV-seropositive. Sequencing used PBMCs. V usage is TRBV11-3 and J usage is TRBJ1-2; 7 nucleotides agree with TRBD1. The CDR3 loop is CASSLWQGVDYGYTF. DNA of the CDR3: TGTGCCAGCAGCTTATGGCAGGGGGTTGATTATGGCTACACCTTC.